Sequencing of this T cell receptor beta chain was carried out in a study of regulatory T cells in long-lasting Graves disease. Across the whole study: Persistence in Graves' disease required over 5 years of antithyroid drugs plus positive TSH receptor antibodies.

This clonotype was detected many times. The antigen is unknown. Time point given: persistent/refractory GD, antithyroid drugs over 5 years with positive TRAb. Generation of the TCR library employed RNA extracted from PBMCs. General study findings and limits: Repertoires from persistent disease leaned toward TRBV28, TRBJ1-2 and TRBJ2-5. TCR diversity in persistent Graves' patients was below that of newly diagnosed ones.

The TCR beta library used iRepertoire HTBI primers with Arm-PCR amplification of CDR3. MiXCR, run by TCRdb on the multiplex PCR reads, gives a single entry per CDR3 protein. The data hold some 300,000 distinct CDR3 sequences, with roughly a fifth observed a single time. The CDR3 covers 13 residues. Germline CDR1 SEHNR, CDR2 FQNEAQ (reference sequence). Trimming pared 3 bases from V and 5 bases from J, leaving 10 bases between. The TCR originated in a female donor with Graves disease. Sequences were derived from peripheral blood mononuclear cells (PBMCs), sampled when the disease was refractory, from a patient treated with antithyroid drugs. The chain carries TRBV7-9 and TRBJ2-5; no reliable D call. The DNA for the CDR3 is TGTGCCAGCAGCTTTGGTTCCACGGAGACCCAGTACTTC. It yields the protein CASSFGSTETQYF.